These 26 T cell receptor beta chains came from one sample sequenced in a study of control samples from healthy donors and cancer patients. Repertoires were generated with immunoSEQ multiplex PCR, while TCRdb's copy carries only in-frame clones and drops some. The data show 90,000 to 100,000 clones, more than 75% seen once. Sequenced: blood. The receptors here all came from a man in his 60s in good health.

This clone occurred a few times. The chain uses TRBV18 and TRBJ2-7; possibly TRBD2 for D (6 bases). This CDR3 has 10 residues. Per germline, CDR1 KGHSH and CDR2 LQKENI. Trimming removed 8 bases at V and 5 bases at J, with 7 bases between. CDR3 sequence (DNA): TGTGCCAGCCGGGGGAACGAGCAGTACTTC. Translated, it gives CASRGNEQYF.

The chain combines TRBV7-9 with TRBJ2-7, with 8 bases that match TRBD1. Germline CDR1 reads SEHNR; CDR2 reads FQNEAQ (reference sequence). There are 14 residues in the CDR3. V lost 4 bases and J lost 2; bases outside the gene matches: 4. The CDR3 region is CASSSGGSTYEQYF. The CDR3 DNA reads TGTGCCAGCAGCTCAGGGGGCTCAACCTACGAGCAGTACTTC.

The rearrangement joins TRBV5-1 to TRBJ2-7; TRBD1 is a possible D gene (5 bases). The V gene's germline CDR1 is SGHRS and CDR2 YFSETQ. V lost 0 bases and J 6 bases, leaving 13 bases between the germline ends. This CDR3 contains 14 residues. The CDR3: CASSLEAGRGEQYF. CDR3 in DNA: TGCGCCAGCAGCTTGGAGGCAGGGCGAGGCGAGCAGTACTTC.

The DNA of the CDR3 is TGTGCCAGCAGCCGCGGGACAGGGGGACGTACAGATACGCAGTATTTT. It is translated as CASSRGTGGRTDTQYF. This chain uses TRBV7-9 with TRBJ2-3; 11 bases map to TRBD1. The CDR3 is 16 residues long. Losses at the gene ends were 5 bases for V and 3 bases for J; bases not matched to a gene: 7. CDR1 and CDR2 (germline): SEHNR, FQNEAQ (reference sequence).

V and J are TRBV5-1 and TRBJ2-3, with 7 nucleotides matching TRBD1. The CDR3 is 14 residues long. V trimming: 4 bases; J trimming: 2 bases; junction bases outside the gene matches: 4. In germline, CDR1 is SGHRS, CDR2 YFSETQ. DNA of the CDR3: TGCGCCAGCAGCCCACAGGGGATCACAGATACGCAGTATTTT. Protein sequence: CASSPQGITDTQYF.

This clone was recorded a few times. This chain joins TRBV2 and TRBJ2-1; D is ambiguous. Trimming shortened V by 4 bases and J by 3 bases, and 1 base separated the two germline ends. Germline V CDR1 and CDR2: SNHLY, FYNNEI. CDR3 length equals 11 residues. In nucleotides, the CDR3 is TGTGCCAGCAGTGTCTACAATGAGCAGTTCTTC. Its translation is CASSVYNEQFF.

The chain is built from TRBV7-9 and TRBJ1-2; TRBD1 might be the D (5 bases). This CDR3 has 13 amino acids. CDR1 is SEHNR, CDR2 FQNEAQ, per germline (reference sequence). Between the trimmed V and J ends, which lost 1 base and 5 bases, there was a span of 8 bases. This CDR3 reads CASSLDPGYGYTF. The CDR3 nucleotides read TGTGCCAGCAGCTTAGATCCAGGGTATGGCTACACCTTC.

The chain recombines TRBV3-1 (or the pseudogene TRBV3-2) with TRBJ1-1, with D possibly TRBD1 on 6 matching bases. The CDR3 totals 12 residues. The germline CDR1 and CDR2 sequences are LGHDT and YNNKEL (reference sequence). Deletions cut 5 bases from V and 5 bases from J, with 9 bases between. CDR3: CASSETGTEAFF. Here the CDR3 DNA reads TGTGCCAGCAGCGAAACAGGGACTGAAGCTTTCTTT.

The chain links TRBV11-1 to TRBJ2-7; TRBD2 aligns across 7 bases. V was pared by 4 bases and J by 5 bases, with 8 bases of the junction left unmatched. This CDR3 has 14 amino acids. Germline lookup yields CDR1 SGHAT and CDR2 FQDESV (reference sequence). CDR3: CASSSPSGVDEQYF. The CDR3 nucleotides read TGTGCCAGCAGCTCTCCCAGCGGGGTCGACGAGCAGTACTTC.

The DNA of the CDR3 is TGCGCCAGCAGTGAGCGGATCCTCCGGTTCTTC. Encoded protein: CASSERILRFF. The chain joins TRBV10-2 to TRBJ2-1, with D hard to call. The germline gives CDR1 WSHSY, CDR2 SAAADI. V was cut by 2 bases and J by 15 bases, with 11 bases left in between. The CDR3 runs 11 residues.

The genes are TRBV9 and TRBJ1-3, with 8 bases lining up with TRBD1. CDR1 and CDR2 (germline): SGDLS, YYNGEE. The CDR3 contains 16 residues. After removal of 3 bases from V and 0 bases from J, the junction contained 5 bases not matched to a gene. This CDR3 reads CASSAGQGISGNTIYF. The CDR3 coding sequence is TGTGCCAGCAGCGCAGGACAGGGTATCTCTGGAAACACCATATATTTT.

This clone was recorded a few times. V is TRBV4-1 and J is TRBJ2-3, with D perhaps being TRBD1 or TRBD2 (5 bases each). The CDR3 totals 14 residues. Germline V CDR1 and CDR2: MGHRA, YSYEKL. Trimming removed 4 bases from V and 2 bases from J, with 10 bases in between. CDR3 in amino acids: CASSPGRTTDTQYF. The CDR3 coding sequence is TGCGCCAGCAGCCCGGGACGGACCACAGATACGCAGTATTTT.

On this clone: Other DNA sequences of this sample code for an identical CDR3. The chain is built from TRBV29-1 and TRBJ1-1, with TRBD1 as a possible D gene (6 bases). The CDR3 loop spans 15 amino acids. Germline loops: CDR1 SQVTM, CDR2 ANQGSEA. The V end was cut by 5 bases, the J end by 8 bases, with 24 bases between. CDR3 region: CSVQVGGAIRGEAFF. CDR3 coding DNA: TGCAGCGTTCAAGTGGGGGGCGCAATTCGGGGGGAAGCTTTCTTT.

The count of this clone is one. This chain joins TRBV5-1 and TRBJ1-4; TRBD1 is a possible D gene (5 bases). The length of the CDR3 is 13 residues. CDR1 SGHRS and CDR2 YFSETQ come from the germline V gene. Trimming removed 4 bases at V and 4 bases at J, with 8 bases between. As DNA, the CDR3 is TGCGCCAGCAGCCTGGGGGATAATGAAAAACTGTTTTTT. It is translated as CASSLGDNEKLFF.

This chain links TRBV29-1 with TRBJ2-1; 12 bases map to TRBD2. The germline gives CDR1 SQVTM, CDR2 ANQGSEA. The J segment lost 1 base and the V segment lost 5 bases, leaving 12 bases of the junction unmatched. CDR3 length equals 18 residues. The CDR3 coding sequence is TGCAGCGTTACTCCGGGACTAGCGGGCGTTAGATCCTACAATGAGCAGTTCTTC. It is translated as CSVTPGLAGVRSYNEQFF.

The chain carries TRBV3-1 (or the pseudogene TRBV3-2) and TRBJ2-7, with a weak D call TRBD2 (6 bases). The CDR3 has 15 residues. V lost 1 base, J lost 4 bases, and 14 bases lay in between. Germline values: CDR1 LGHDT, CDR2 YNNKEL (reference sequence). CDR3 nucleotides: TGTGCCAGCAGCCAAGGTAGGGGACTGCTATACGAGCAGTACTTC. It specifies CASSQGRGLLYEQYF.

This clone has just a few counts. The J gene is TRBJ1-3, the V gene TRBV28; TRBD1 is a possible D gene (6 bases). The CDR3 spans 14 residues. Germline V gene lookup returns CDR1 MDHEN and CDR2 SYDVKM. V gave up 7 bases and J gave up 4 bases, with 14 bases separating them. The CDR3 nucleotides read TGTGCCAGCAAGGGGGGGTATGCAGGAAACACCATATATTTT. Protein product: CASKGGYAGNTIYF.

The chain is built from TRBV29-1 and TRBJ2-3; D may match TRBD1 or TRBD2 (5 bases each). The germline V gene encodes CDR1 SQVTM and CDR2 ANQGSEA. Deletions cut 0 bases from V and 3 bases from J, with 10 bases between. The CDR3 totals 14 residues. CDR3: CSVEDQRGTDTQYF. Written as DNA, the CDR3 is TGCAGCGTTGAAGATCAGAGGGGAACAGATACGCAGTATTTT.

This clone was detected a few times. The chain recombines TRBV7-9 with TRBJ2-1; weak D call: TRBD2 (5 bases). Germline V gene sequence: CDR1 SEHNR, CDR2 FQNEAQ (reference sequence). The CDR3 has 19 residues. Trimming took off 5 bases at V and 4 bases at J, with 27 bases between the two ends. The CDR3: CASSALGGSIGWEYNEQFF. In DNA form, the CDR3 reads TGTGCCAGCAGCGCTTTAGGCGGGTCAATCGGGTGGGAATACAATGAGCAGTTCTTC.

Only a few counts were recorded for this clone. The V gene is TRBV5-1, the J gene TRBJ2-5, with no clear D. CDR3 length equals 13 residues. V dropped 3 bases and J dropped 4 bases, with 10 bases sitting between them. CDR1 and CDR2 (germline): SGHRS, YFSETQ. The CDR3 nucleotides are TGCGCCAGCAGCTGGGCAGGTGGAGAGACCCAGTACTTC. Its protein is CASSWAGGETQYF.

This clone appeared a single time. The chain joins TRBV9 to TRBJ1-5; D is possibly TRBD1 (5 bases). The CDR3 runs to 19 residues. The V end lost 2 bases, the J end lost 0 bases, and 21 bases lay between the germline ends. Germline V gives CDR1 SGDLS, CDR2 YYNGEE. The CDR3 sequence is CASSVCEGPTNYSNQPQHF. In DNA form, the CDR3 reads TGTGCCAGCAGCGTTTGTGAGGGGCCAACGAATTATAGCAATCAGCCCCAGCATTTT.

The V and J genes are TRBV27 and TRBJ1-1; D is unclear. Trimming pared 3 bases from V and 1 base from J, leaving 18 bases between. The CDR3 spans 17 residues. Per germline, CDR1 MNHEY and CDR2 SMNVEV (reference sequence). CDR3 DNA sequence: TGTGCCAGCAGTTTCGCGGACGCCTCCGGGAGGAACACTGAAGCTTTCTTT. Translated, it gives CASSFADASGRNTEAFF.

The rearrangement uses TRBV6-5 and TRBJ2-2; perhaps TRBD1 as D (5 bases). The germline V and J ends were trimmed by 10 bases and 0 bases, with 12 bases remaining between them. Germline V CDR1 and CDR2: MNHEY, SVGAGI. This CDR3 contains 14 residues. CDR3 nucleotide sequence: TGTGCCATGCGCAAGACAGCGAACACCGGGGAGCTGTTTTTT. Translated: CAMRKTANTGELFF.

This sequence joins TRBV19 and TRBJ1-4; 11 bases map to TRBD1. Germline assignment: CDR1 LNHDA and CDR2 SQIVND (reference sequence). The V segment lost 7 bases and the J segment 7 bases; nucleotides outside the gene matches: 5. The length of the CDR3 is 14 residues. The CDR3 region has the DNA TGTGCCAGTACCACCGGGACAGGGGGTGAAAAACTGTTTTTT. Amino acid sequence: CASTTGTGGEKLFF.

This CDR3 reads CASSFPGLPQHF. The CDR3 DNA reads as TGTGCCAGCAGTTTTCCGGGGCTGCCCCAGCATTTT. V gene TRBV12-3 or TRBV12-4 combines with J gene TRBJ1-5; perhaps TRBD1 as D (5 bases). CDR3 length: 12 residues. The V and J ends lost 3 bases and 9 bases respectively, with 9 bases between them.

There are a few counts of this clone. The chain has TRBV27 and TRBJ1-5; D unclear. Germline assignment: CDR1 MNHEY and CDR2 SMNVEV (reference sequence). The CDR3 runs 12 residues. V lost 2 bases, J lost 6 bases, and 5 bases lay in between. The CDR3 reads CASSLIGQPQHF. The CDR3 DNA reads TGTGCCAGCAGTTTAATTGGTCAGCCCCAGCATTTT.